This T cell receptor beta chain came from a study of OX40 agonist ivuxolimab in advanced cancers. Overall study results and limits: Those patients achieving a partial response at 0.1-3.0 mg/kg showed among the lowest clonal expansion.

As concerns this clone: What it recognizes is unknown.

Sequenced by immunoSEQ multiplex PCR; TCRdb stores in-frame clones only, minus some. The sample consists of about 18,000 clones, 80% to 90% of them appearing once. Germline V lookup: CDR1 SEHNR, CDR2 FQNEAQ (reference sequence). V gave up 4 bases and J gave up 0 bases, with 10 bases separating them. This CDR3 has 15 amino acids. This TCR came from an adult with an advanced solid tumor such as melanoma, head and neck, liver or kidney cancer. The rearrangement uses TRBV7-9 and TRBJ2-1; D is unclear. The source was CD4+ or CD8+ T cells sorted from blood, collected in a trial of the OX40 agonist ivuxolimab. The CDR3 DNA reads as TGTGCCAGCAGCTCAGATCTGGGCTCCTACAATGAGCAGTTCTTC. It translates to CASSSDLGSYNEQFF.